Listed here is a single T cell receptor (beta chain). These data are taken from a study of cytomegalovirus exposure and HLA in healthy donors. Germline-derived CDR1 and CDR2 are SGHNT and YENEEA. With 2 bases removed from V and 2 bases from J, the gap between germline ends came to 12 bases. This CDR3 is 15 amino acids long. PCR primers comprised 60 Vbeta and 13 Jbeta primers. Generated by immunoSEQ multiplex PCR, the TCRdb table keeps only in-frame clones and is missing some. The clone table shows 160,000 or so clones, with the ten largest holding 2% to 2.5%. Sequencing was performed on PBMCs. The receptor was isolated from a man in his thirties or forties in good health and CMV-seronegative. The chain couples TRBV11-3 to TRBJ1-1; a weak D match, TRBD1 (6 bases). CDR3 amino acids: CASSLWRGLNTEAFF. The CDR3 DNA is TGTGCCAGCAGCTTATGGCGGGGGCTTAACACTGAAGCTTTCTTT.